These 31 T cell receptor beta chains were sequenced from one sample in a study of T cell changes during pregnancy in multiple sclerosis. This table comes from immunoSEQ multiplex PCR, and its TCRdb copy is limited to in-frame clones, with some not included. The repertoire consists of 35,000 to 40,000 clones, with 80% to 95% occurring once and the leading ten covering more than 0.3%. The source was CD4+ T cells from peripheral blood mononuclear cells, collected in the third trimester of pregnancy. The receptors come from a female donor in good health, enrolled as a control in a pregnancy study.

V is TRBV11-2 and J is TRBJ2-2, with D tentatively TRBD1 (6 bases). The V gene lost 1 base and the J gene lost 2 bases, with 8 bases spanning the gap. The CDR3 has 15 amino acids. Germline loops: CDR1 SGHAT, CDR2 FQNNGV. CDR3 protein: CASSLGTDNTGELFF. CDR3 DNA: TGTGCCAGCAGCTTAGGGACAGACAACACCGGGGAGCTGTTTTTT. Looking up the rest from reference TRBV11-2 and TRBJ2-2 gives the full variable domain: EAGVAQSPRYKIIEKRQSVAFWCNPISGHATLYWYQQILGQGPKLLIQFQNNGVVDDSQLPKDRFSAERLKGVDSTLKIQPAKLEDSAVYLCASSLGTDNTGELFFGEGSRLTVL.

The chain has TRBV5-1 and TRBJ2-2; a possible D gene is TRBD2 (6 bases). This CDR3 contains 18 residues. Trimming stripped 5 bases from V and 4 bases from J, with 24 bases between. The germline V gene has CDR1 SGHRS and CDR2 YFSETQ. The CDR3: CASRDLRPGLTTTGELFF. CDR3 sequence (DNA): TGCGCCAGCAGGGACCTGAGACCGGGACTTACAACCACCGGGGAGCTGTTTTTT.

The V call is TRBV5-4, the J call TRBJ2-7; 8 nucleotides line up with TRBD2. Germline loops: CDR1 SGHNT, CDR2 YYREEE (reference sequence). With 7 bases clipped from V and 4 bases from J, the junction kept 7 bases outside the gene matches. The CDR3 is made up of 13 amino acids. The CDR3 bases are TGTGCCAGCCACGGAGCGGGAGCGTACGAGCAGTACTTC. Translated: CASHGAGAYEQYF.

This chain's CDR3 is CASSQDARDQPQHF. As DNA, the CDR3 is TGCGCCAGCAGCCAAGATGCGCGGGATCAGCCCCAGCATTTT. This chain connects TRBV4-1 to TRBJ1-5; D uncertain. V shed 0 bases and J shed 5 bases, with 8 bases lying between them. Germline-derived CDR1 and CDR2 are MGHRA and YSYEKL. The CDR3 consists of 14 residues.

V and J are TRBV7-2 and TRBJ1-5, with 11 bases that match TRBD1. Germline CDR1 and CDR2: SGHTA and FQGNSA. Trimming at V came to 2 bases and at J to 6 bases, leaving 6 bases not matched to a gene. The CDR3 spans 16 residues. The CDR3 region is CASSLYGTGGSQPQHF. The CDR3 bases are TGTGCCAGCAGCTTATACGGGACAGGGGGAAGTCAGCCCCAGCATTTT.

The chain joins TRBV7-3 to TRBJ1-6; D may be TRBD1 (6 bases). This CDR3 is 16 amino acids long. CDR1 is SGHTA, CDR2 FQGTGA, per germline. V lost 5 bases, J lost 5 bases, and 16 bases lay in between. CDR3 loop: CASSTIGQINNSPLHF. CDR3 bases: TGTGCCAGCAGCACAATAGGACAGATTAATAATTCACCCCTCCACTTT.

This clone showed up just once. The chain employs TRBV30 and TRBJ1-1; 10 nucleotides match TRBD1. The length of the CDR3 is 13 residues. The V gene end was trimmed by 5 bases and the J gene end by 5 bases; junction bases not matched to a gene: 5. Germline V CDR1 and CDR2: GTSNPN, SVGIG (reference sequence). This CDR3 is CAWGTGVWTEAFF. CDR3 coding DNA: TGTGCCTGGGGGACAGGGGTTTGGACTGAAGCTTTCTTT.

A single count supports this clone. The chain has TRBV7-9 and TRBJ2-1, with 10 bases aligning to TRBD2. V shed 1 base and J 5 bases; nucleotides not matched to a gene: 8. The germline V gene has CDR1 SEHNR and CDR2 FQNEAQ (reference sequence). The CDR3 is 17 residues long. As DNA, the CDR3 is TGTGCCAGCAGCTTAGGCGTAACTAGCGGGGTTGACAATGAGCAGTTCTTC. Protein product: CASSLGVTSGVDNEQFF. Full variable domain (outside the CDR3, taken from reference TRBV7-9 and TRBJ2-1): DTGVSQNPRHKITKRGQNVTFRCDPISEHNRLYWYRQTLGQGPEFLTYFQNEAQLEKSRLLSDRFSAERPKGSFSTLEIQRTEQGDSAMYLCASSLGVTSGVDNEQFFGPGTRLTVL.

The chain employs TRBV9 and TRBJ1-3, with D perhaps TRBD1 (6 bases). The CDR3 totals 14 residues. CDR1 is SGDLS, CDR2 YYNGEE, per germline. The V gene lost 2 bases and the J gene lost 8 bases, with 14 bases spanning the gap. The DNA of the CDR3 is TGTGCCAGCAGCGTCCAACAGGGCAGTGACACCATATATTTT. Protein sequence: CASSVQQGSDTIYF.

This rearrangement joins TRBV4-2 to TRBJ1-2; D perhaps matches TRBD1 (6 bases). The ends were cut back, 5 bases at V and 8 bases at J, with 21 bases in the middle. The germline CDR1 and CDR2 sequences are LGHNA and YNFKEQ. This CDR3 spans 15 amino acids. CDR3: CASSNPLWGLGGYTF. The CDR3 DNA is TGTGCCAGCAGCAACCCCCTGTGGGGGCTAGGCGGCTACACCTTC.

In its sample, this clone was seen once. The chain has TRBV9 and TRBJ2-2, with D maybe TRBD1 (6 bases). CDR1 is SGDLS and CDR2 is YYNGEE in the germline V gene. Trimming removed 0 bases from V and 2 bases from J, with 14 bases in between. The CDR3 length is 17 residues. CDR3 sequence reads: CASSVVKGGKNTGELFF. CDR3 DNA: TGTGCCAGCAGCGTAGTTAAAGGGGGAAAAAACACCGGGGAGCTGTTTTTT.

V is TRBV30 and J is TRBJ2-1, with D possibly matching TRBD1 (8 bases). Germline values: CDR1 GTSNPN, CDR2 SVGIG (reference sequence). Trimming cost V 2 bases and J 9 bases, with 20 bases left between them. This CDR3 comprises 15 residues. The chain's CDR3 is CAWSPQGASGGEQFF. The CDR3 nucleotides read TGTGCCTGGAGTCCCCAGGGGGCCTCGGGAGGTGAGCAGTTCTTC.

The CDR3 DNA is TGTGCCTGCGGGGGGGCTTATAAGTATTTT. This codes for CACGGAYKYF. V and J are TRBV30 and TRBJ2-3; TRBD2 agrees at 8 bases. The CDR3 has 10 amino acids. With 6 bases clipped from V and 13 bases from J, the junction kept 6 bases outside the gene matches. Germline V gene data show CDR1 as GTSNPN and CDR2 as SVGIG (reference sequence).

This clone came up once. CDR3 in amino acids: CATSRDRGRSDTQYF. CDR3 in DNA: TGTGCCACCAGCAGAGACAGGGGGCGCTCAGATACGCAGTATTTT. The V and J genes are TRBV15 and TRBJ2-3, with TRBD1 matching over 8 bases. J was trimmed by 4 bases and V by 0 bases; bases with no gene match: 3. This CDR3 comprises 15 residues. Germline V gene lookup returns CDR1 LNHNV and CDR2 YYDKDF (reference sequence). The whole variable domain, filled in from reference TRBV15 and TRBJ2-3, reads DAMVIQNPRYQVTQFGKPVTLSCSQTLNHNVMYWYQQKSSQAPKLLFHYYDKDFNNEADTPDNFQSRRPNTSFCFLDIRSPGLGDTAMYLCATSRDRGRSDTQYFGPGTRLTVL.

The gene calls are TRBV7-2 and TRBJ1-1, with D unclear. The CDR3 has 16 residues. Germline V gene data show CDR1 as SGHTA and CDR2 as FQGNSA. Trimming removed 4 bases from V and 5 bases from J, with 20 bases in between. The CDR3 nucleotides read TGTGCCAGCAGCTCCAGATGGCCCGGAGATGGGACTGAAGCTTTCTTT. Its protein is CASSSRWPGDGTEAFF.

The chain is built from TRBV19 and TRBJ2-2, with 8 bases lining up with TRBD1. The V gene's germline CDR1 is LNHDA and CDR2 SQIVND (reference sequence). V lost 10 bases, J lost 2 bases, and 3 bases stayed unmatched. This CDR3 has 13 residues. The CDR3 protein is CATRGRNTGELFF. The CDR3 DNA reads TGTGCCACCAGGGGGCGTAACACCGGGGAGCTGTTTTTT.

Here the CDR3 reads CASQAGTGASNTEAFF. The CDR3 DNA reads TGTGCCAGCCAGGCCGGGACAGGGGCGTCGAACACTGAAGCTTTCTTT. The chain carries TRBV19 and TRBJ1-1; 10 bases are shared with TRBD1. Trimming at V came to 9 bases and at J to 1 base, leaving 11 bases not matched to a gene. The CDR3 contains 16 residues. Germline V lookup: CDR1 LNHDA, CDR2 SQIVND (reference sequence).

The chain is built from TRBV25-1 and TRBJ2-1, with a weak D call TRBD1 (5 bases). V lost 2 bases and J lost 0, with 17 bases in between. The CDR3 is 18 amino acids. The germline V gene encodes CDR1 MGHDK and CDR2 SYGVNS. The CDR3 region has the DNA TGTGCCAGCAGTGAACGAAAAGGACATGAGAGCTCCTACAATGAGCAGTTCTTC. It encodes CASSERKGHESSYNEQFF.

V and J are TRBV2 and TRBJ1-2; the D is unclear. CDR3 length: 12 amino acids. V was cut by 1 base and J by 4 bases, with 4 bases left in between. The germline V gene has CDR1 SNHLY and CDR2 FYNNEI. The CDR3 DNA sequence: TGTGCCAGCAGTGAAGTAGCCTATGGCTACACCTTC. Translating it yields CASSEVAYGYTF.

V is TRBV5-1 and J is TRBJ2-1; 8 bases fit TRBD2. The length of the CDR3 is 16 residues. CDR1 and CDR2 from the germline V gene are SGHRS and YFSETQ. V shed 0 bases, J shed 4 bases, and the junction held 6 bases outside the gene matches. The CDR3 nucleotides are TGCGCCAGCAGCTTGGTTCGGAGCGGGGGATACAATGAGCAGTTCTTC. It yields the protein CASSLVRSGGYNEQFF. The whole variable domain, filled in from reference TRBV5-1 and TRBJ2-1, reads KAGVTQTPRYLIKTRGQQVTLSCSPISGHRSVSWYQQTPGQGLQFLFEYFSETQRNKGNFPGRFSGRQFSNSRSEMNVSTLELGDSALYLCASSLVRSGGYNEQFFGPGTRLTVL.

V is TRBV10-3 and J is TRBJ2-1, with 12 positions matching TRBD1. This CDR3 spans 13 amino acids. Trimming removed 11 bases from V and 7 bases from J; junction bases left unmatched: 6. Germline V gives CDR1 ENHRY, CDR2 SYGVKD. CDR3 nucleotides: TGTGCCGTCCGGGACAGGGGGCTAAATGAGCAGTTCTTC. This codes for CAVRDRGLNEQFF.

The CDR3 is CASSRDRAGEQYF. CDR3 nucleotide sequence: TGTGCCAGCAGCAGGGACAGGGCGGGGGAGCAGTACTTC. The genes are TRBV5-4 and TRBJ2-7, with 9 positions matching TRBD1. Germline CDR1 reads SGHNT; CDR2 reads YYREEE (reference sequence). This CDR3 comprises 13 residues. With 4 bases clipped from V and 7 bases from J, the junction kept 6 bases outside the gene matches.

V usage is TRBV19 and J usage is TRBJ1-5; 10 bases fit TRBD1. This CDR3 has 15 amino acids. Trimming cost V 5 bases and J 2 bases; bases outside gene matches: 3. Germline assignment: CDR1 LNHDA and CDR2 SQIVND (reference sequence). The CDR3 DNA reads TGTGCCAGTAGTGTCGGGACAGGGGGCAATCAGCCCCAGCATTTT. Its protein is CASSVGTGGNQPQHF.

This chain links TRBV4-2 with TRBJ1-2; no reliable D call. The CDR3 runs to 14 residues. The germline gives CDR1 LGHNA, CDR2 YNFKEQ. V was pared by 1 base and J by 8 bases, with 14 bases between. Here the CDR3 reads CASSQGWAPTGYTF. In DNA, the CDR3 is TGTGCCAGCAGCCAAGGTTGGGCGCCGACGGGCTACACCTTC.

The chain joins TRBV7-3 to TRBJ2-5; TRBD2 agrees at 12 bases. This CDR3 spans 13 amino acids. Germline trimming cut 3 bases from V and 9 bases from J; bases unmatched to any gene: 2. In germline, CDR1 is SGHTA, CDR2 FQGTGA. This chain's CDR3 is CASSFSSGGAQYF. CDR3 nucleotide sequence: TGTGCCAGCAGCTTCTCTAGCGGGGGGGCCCAGTACTTC.

This chain uses TRBV19 with TRBJ1-2; TRBD1 is a possible D gene (5 bases). V was cut by 3 bases and J by 8 bases, with 13 bases left in between. Germline lookup yields CDR1 LNHDA and CDR2 SQIVND (reference sequence). This CDR3 has 13 residues. The CDR3 coding sequence is TGTGCCAGTAGTATCCCAAACAGGCTAGGCTACACCTTC. Translation gives CASSIPNRLGYTF.

The chain links TRBV5-4 to TRBJ2-7; possible D gene TRBD1, 6 bases. V shed 0 bases and J shed 2 bases, with 9 bases lying between them. The CDR3 has 14 residues. CDR1 and CDR2 from the germline V gene are SGHNT and YYREEE (reference sequence). CDR3 residues: CASSLEQGAYEQYF. The DNA for the CDR3 is TGTGCCAGCAGCTTGGAACAGGGTGCCTACGAGCAGTACTTC.

V and J are TRBV28 and TRBJ2-4, with D possibly being TRBD1 (5 bases). CDR3 size: 14 residues. Deletions cut 6 bases from V and 6 bases from J, with 15 bases between. Germline V lookup: CDR1 MDHEN, CDR2 SYDVKM. In DNA form, the CDR3 reads TGTGCCAGCAGGACGGCAGGGTCCGGAAACATTCAGTACTTC. Protein sequence: CASRTAGSGNIQYF.

The chain is built from TRBV6-1 and TRBJ2-2; D is perhaps TRBD2 (6 bases). With 3 bases removed from V and 6 bases from J, the gap between germline ends came to 17 bases. The CDR3 has 16 residues. Germline values: CDR1 MNHNS, CDR2 SASEGT. The CDR3 region has the DNA TGTGCCAGCAGTGATCCCGGCGGGATCTCCCCCGGGGAGCTGTTTTTT. Translation: CASSDPGGISPGELFF.

This clone turned up a few times. The chain joins TRBV7-2 to TRBJ1-2, with TRBD1 as a possible D gene (5 bases). Germline CDR1 is SGHTA and CDR2 is FQGNSA. Trimming shortened V by 8 bases and J by 1 base, and 14 bases separated the two germline ends. This CDR3 is built from 14 residues. The CDR3 is CASASGGNNYGYTF. As DNA, the CDR3 is TGTGCCAGCGCCTCGGGGGGAAATAACTATGGCTACACCTTC.

In its sample, this clone was seen a few times. The chain uses TRBV6-1 and TRBJ1-1; 7 bases are shared with TRBD1. This CDR3 spans 15 amino acids. Germline values: CDR1 MNHNS, CDR2 SASEGT. V trimming: 6 bases; J trimming: 4 bases; junction bases outside the gene matches: 11. The DNA of the CDR3 is TGTGCCAGCAGAGACTCCAAGGGGGCGGTCACTGAAGCTTTCTTT. Protein product: CASRDSKGAVTEAFF.